The 17 T cell receptor beta chains in this list originate from one sample, sequenced in a study of T cells after somatic rescue of genetic block. The repertoire was sequenced with immunoSEQ multiplex PCR; TCRdb's copy has only in-frame clones and lacks some. Among 55,000 to 75,000 clones listed, roughly 92% were seen once. Sequenced: peripheral blood mononuclear cells (PBMCs). The receptors originated from a man between 40 and 49 years old.

The rearrangement uses TRBV7-9 and TRBJ2-7; 8 bases fit TRBD1. Trimming took 3 bases from V and 6 from J; bases not matched to a gene: 7. Germline V gene lookup returns CDR1 SEHNR and CDR2 FQNEAQ (reference sequence). This CDR3 contains 14 residues. The CDR3 bases are TGTGCCAGCAGCTTGTCAGGGGGCGCCTCCGAGCAGTACTTC. Translation: CASSLSGGASEQYF. The whole variable domain, filled in from reference TRBV7-9 and TRBJ2-7, reads DTGVSQNPRHKITKRGQNVTFRCDPISEHNRLYWYRQTLGQGPEFLTYFQNEAQLEKSRLLSDRFSAERPKGSFSTLEIQRTEQGDSAMYLCASSLSGGASEQYFGPGTRLTVT.

V gene TRBV7-6 combines with J gene TRBJ1-4; no definite D call. Trimming left V 9 bases short and J 8 bases short, with 13 bases between. CDR1 and CDR2 (germline): SGHVS, FNYEAQ. The CDR3 is 12 amino acids. CDR3 in DNA: TGTGCCAGGGCGGACCAGTTAGAAAAACTGTTTTTT. Translated: CARADQLEKLFF.

The chain carries TRBV10-1 and TRBJ2-5, with D possibly matching TRBD2 (6 bases). Trimming cost V 6 bases and J 7 bases, with 18 bases left between them. This CDR3 is built from 14 residues. The V gene's germline CDR1 is WNHNN and CDR2 SYGVQD (reference sequence). This CDR3 is CASSRDSSEGTQYF. The CDR3 region has the DNA TGCGCCAGCAGCAGGGACTCATCAGAGGGGACCCAGTACTTC.

This clone was found a few times. The chain uses TRBV21-1 and TRBJ2-5; the listed D gene, TRBD1, was not tested against the DNA. TRBV21-1 represents a pseudogene. This CDR3 region has 14 residues. The CDR3: CASSKVVWAETQYF. The CDR3 region has the DNA TGTGCCAGCAGCAAAGTGGTCTGGGCGGAGACCCAGTACTTC.

The chain employs TRBV29-1 and TRBJ2-7; TRBD1 matches at 8 bases. The germline CDR1 and CDR2 sequences are SQVTM and ANQGSEA. Germline trimming cut 4 bases from V and 3 bases from J; bases unmatched to any gene: 5. The CDR3 runs 13 residues. The DNA for the CDR3 is TGCAGCGTTGTAGACAGGGGCAACTACGAGCAGTACTTC. Encoded protein: CSVVDRGNYEQYF.

This chain uses TRBV2 with TRBJ2-3; 12 nucleotides match TRBD2. The germline V gene has CDR1 SNHLY and CDR2 FYNNEI. The junction had 9 bases not matched to a gene; V was cut back by 6 bases and J by 5 bases. CDR3 length equals 16 residues. CDR3 amino acids: CASRQTSGRSEDTQYF. The CDR3 nucleotides read TGTGCCAGCAGGCAGACTAGCGGGAGATCTGAAGATACGCAGTATTTT. Full variable domain (rest looked up from reference TRBV2 and TRBJ2-3): EPEVTQTPSHQVTQMGQEVILRCVPISNHLYFYWYRQILGQKVEFLVSFYNNEISEKSEIFDDQFSVERPDGSNFTLKIRSTKLEDSAMYFCASRQTSGRSEDTQYFGPGTRLTVL.

The chain combines TRBV7-8 with TRBJ1-5; tentative D call: TRBD1 (5 bases). Germline assignment: CDR1 SGHVS and CDR2 FQNEAQ. This CDR3 contains 17 residues. Trimming shortened V by 5 bases and J by 4 bases, and 21 bases separated the two germline ends. The CDR3: CASSTPGPYLGNQPQHF. For the CDR3, the DNA is TGTGCCAGCAGCACACCGGGACCCTACTTGGGGAATCAGCCCCAGCATTTT.

The chain couples TRBV5-4 to TRBJ2-5, with a weak D call TRBD2 (6 bases). This CDR3 comprises 12 residues. V was shortened by 3 bases and J by 5 bases, with 8 bases between the two germline ends. Germline V gene data show CDR1 as SGHNT and CDR2 as YYREEE (reference sequence). CDR3 nucleotide sequence: TGTGCCAGCAGCTCTGCGGGGGAGACCCAGTACTTC. Its translation: CASSSAGETQYF.

This sequence joins TRBV5-1 and TRBJ2-7; 7 positions agree with TRBD2. V lost 2 bases and J lost 3; bases outside the gene matches: 5. The CDR3 spans 14 residues. Germline V lookup: CDR1 SGHRS, CDR2 YFSETQ. The CDR3 is CASSFSGGSYEQYF. DNA for the CDR3: TGCGCCAGCAGCTTCTCCGGCGGGAGCTACGAGCAGTACTTC.

The chain combines TRBV19 with TRBJ2-7; 8 bases are shared with TRBD1. Per germline, CDR1 LNHDA and CDR2 SQIVND (reference sequence). Trimming cost V 4 bases and J 3 bases; bases outside gene matches: 2. The CDR3 is 13 residues long. The DNA of the CDR3 is TGTGCCAGTAGTACTGACAGGGGCTACGAGCAGTACTTC. This sequence encodes CASSTDRGYEQYF.

The sample holds one count of this clone. V gene TRBV27 combines with J gene TRBJ2-7, with 14 bases matching TRBD2. V dropped 5 bases and J dropped 4; count of bases not matched to a gene: 7. The CDR3 runs 16 residues. Germline CDR1 MNHEY, CDR2 SMNVEV (reference sequence). The CDR3 DNA reads as TGTGCCAGCAGTAGATCGGGGACTAGCGGGGGTTACGAGCAGTACTTC. Translating it yields CASSRSGTSGGYEQYF.

This chain connects TRBV4-1 to TRBJ1-3; no definite D call. The CDR3 has 16 residues. V lost 1 base to trimming and J lost 0 bases, with 10 bases between them. Germline assignment: CDR1 MGHRA and CDR2 YSYEKL. CDR3 region: CASSQVQMSSGNTIYF. The CDR3 DNA sequence: TGCGCCAGCAGCCAAGTTCAGATGAGCTCTGGAAACACCATATATTTT.

This clone has just one count. The chain combines TRBV2 with TRBJ2-7, with 8 bases matching TRBD2. V lost 8 bases and J lost 4; bases outside the gene matches: 10. This CDR3 contains 14 residues. Germline V gene data show CDR1 as SNHLY and CDR2 as FYNNEI. The CDR3 is CASWTLAGYYEQYF. In nucleotides, the CDR3 is TGTGCCAGCTGGACGCTAGCGGGTTATTACGAGCAGTACTTC. Based on the CDR3 plus reference TRBV2 and TRBJ2-7, the full variable domain is EPEVTQTPSHQVTQMGQEVILRCVPISNHLYFYWYRQILGQKVEFLVSFYNNEISEKSEIFDDQFSVERPDGSNFTLKIRSTKLEDSAMYFCASWTLAGYYEQYFGPGTRLTVT.

The genes are TRBV18 and TRBJ2-7; no definite D call. This CDR3 region has 13 residues. Trimming left V 3 bases short and J 2 bases short, with 8 bases between. Germline V lookup: CDR1 KGHSH, CDR2 LQKENI. CDR3 loop: CASSPYGPYEQYF. The CDR3 region has the DNA TGTGCCAGCTCACCTTACGGTCCCTACGAGCAGTACTTC.

The rearrangement joins TRBV18 to TRBJ2-1, with D unclear. This CDR3 region has 11 residues. Per the germline V gene, CDR1 is KGHSH and CDR2 is LQKENI. V lost 3 bases and J lost 6, with 3 bases in between. This CDR3 is CASSPSNEQFF. CDR3 sequence (DNA): TGTGCCAGCTCACCCTCCAATGAGCAGTTCTTC.

V usage is TRBV28 and J usage is TRBJ2-7; D is unresolved. The V gene lost 4 bases and the J gene lost 10 bases, with 11 bases spanning the gap. CDR1 is MDHEN and CDR2 is SYDVKM in the germline V gene. The CDR3 has 11 amino acids. This CDR3 is CASSSGTRQYF. The CDR3, as DNA: TGTGCCAGCAGTTCAGGCACCCGACAGTACTTC.

The chain couples TRBV6-5 to TRBJ1-2; perhaps TRBD1 as D (6 bases). Deletions cut 5 bases from V and 8 bases from J, with 12 bases between. This CDR3 has 12 residues. The germline V gene has CDR1 MNHEY and CDR2 SVGAGI. CDR3 DNA sequence: TGTGCCAGCAGTCAACAGGGTTACGGCTACACCTTC. It yields the protein CASSQQGYGYTF.